A single T cell receptor (beta chain) is shown here with its context. Original data processing: Estimated nucleated cell counts came from reference gene primer amplification. The data were produced by immunoSEQ multiplex PCR, yet TCRdb's version contains in-frame clones alone and is incomplete. Clone size and the V and J calls come from that table; the DNA yielded D and trimming. The table lists about 140,000 clones, about 79% of them singletons. This sample stems from a study of blood T cell repertoires in COVID-19. Clinical history as reported by participants underpinned cohort assignment. The V and J ends lost 6 bases and 1 base, in that order; junction bases with no gene match: 4. CDR1 is SGHAT and CDR2 is FQNNGV in the germline V gene. This CDR3 region has 15 residues.

The gene calls are TRBV11-2 and TRBJ2-2, with 8 bases matching TRBD1. The sample was PBMCs or T cells enriched from blood (not recorded which). The source is a woman in her 50s who had recovered from COVID-19. The CDR3 nucleotides read TGTGCCAGCAGACCCGGGACAGGGAACACCGGGGAGCTGTTTTTT. Residues: CASRPGTGNTGELFF. The full variable domain, in which reference TRBV11-2 and TRBJ2-2 provide the parts outside the CDR3, is EAGVAQSPRYKIIEKRQSVAFWCNPISGHATLYWYQQILGQGPKLLIQFQNNGVVDDSQLPKDRFSAERLKGVDSTLKIQPAKLEDSAVYLCASRPGTGNTGELFFGEGSRLTVL.